These 27 T cell receptor beta chains share one sample of origin, sequenced in a study of T cell changes during pregnancy in multiple sclerosis. Data came from immunoSEQ multiplex PCR; TCRdb stores just in-frame clones and leaves some out. The table shows 50,000 or so clones, with approximately 90% occurring only once. Sequenced material: CD4+ T cells from peripheral blood mononuclear cells, taken before pregnancy. These receptors originate from a female donor with multiple sclerosis, enrolled in a pregnancy study.

The gene calls are TRBV30 and TRBJ2-2, with D maybe TRBD1 (5 bases). V lost 5 bases, J lost 4 bases, and 17 bases lay in between. This CDR3 is built from 15 residues. From germline, CDR1 is GTSNPN and CDR2 SVGIG (reference sequence). CDR3: CAWDVGDIFTGELFF. CDR3 nucleotide sequence: TGTGCCTGGGATGTAGGGGATATATTCACCGGGGAGCTGTTTTTT.

CDR3 protein: CASSPTSGRHYNEQFF. The CDR3 DNA follows: TGCGCCAGCAGCCCGACTAGCGGGAGACATTACAATGAGCAGTTCTTC. The chain couples TRBV5-1 to TRBJ2-1; 12 positions match TRBD2. This CDR3 contains 16 residues. After removal of 4 bases from V and 4 bases from J, the junction contained 6 bases not matched to a gene. The germline V gene has CDR1 SGHRS and CDR2 YFSETQ.

The chain employs TRBV7-6 and TRBJ2-3; D is uncertain. Looked up from germline, CDR1 is SGHVS and CDR2 is FNYEAQ. Trimming cost V 1 base and J 0 bases, with 5 bases left between them. CDR3 size: 14 residues. The CDR3 protein is CASSLVESTDTQYF. DNA of the CDR3: TGTGCCAGCAGCTTAGTTGAGAGCACAGATACGCAGTATTTT.

The chain links TRBV27 to TRBJ2-6, with D unclear. CDR3 length: 17 residues. Germline V gives CDR1 MNHEY, CDR2 SMNVEV (reference sequence). Trimming stripped 3 bases from V and 0 bases from J, with 12 bases between. CDR3 sequence (DNA): TGTGCCAGCAGTTTGGAGAGACGTCGCTCTGGGGCCAACGTCCTGACTTTC. Translating it yields CASSLERRRSGANVLTF.

The chain joins TRBV7-9 to TRBJ2-3; 8 bases are a match to TRBD2. The germline V gene has CDR1 SEHNR and CDR2 FQNEAQ (reference sequence). The ends lost 3 bases at V and 0 bases at J; junction bases unmatched: 2. The CDR3 length is 15 residues. Written as DNA, the CDR3 is TGTGCCAGCAGCTTCGGGGGGGACAGCACAGATACGCAGTATTTT. It encodes CASSFGGDSTDTQYF.

This clone was seen once. This chain uses TRBV25-1 with TRBJ1-1, with D possibly matching TRBD1 (6 bases). V lost 5 bases, J lost 4 bases, and 14 bases lay in between. Germline CDR1 MGHDK, CDR2 SYGVNS. CDR3 size: 14 residues. The CDR3 DNA reads as TGTGCCAGCAGTACAGGGATTGGTATCACTGAAGCTTTCTTT. Protein sequence: CASSTGIGITEAFF.

This clone was detected only once. This chain connects TRBV28 to TRBJ2-1, with D unresolved. The germline V gene encodes CDR1 MDHEN and CDR2 SYDVKM. There are 11 residues in the CDR3. V lost 5 bases, J lost 6 bases, and 5 bases lay in between. In DNA, the CDR3 is TGTGCCAGCAGTCCCGTCAATGAGCAGTTCTTC. Protein: CASSPVNEQFF.

The chain uses TRBV5-1 and TRBJ1-1; 7 bases are shared with TRBD1. The CDR3 is 17 residues long. Germline V gene sequence: CDR1 SGHRS, CDR2 YFSETQ. Trimming at V came to 0 bases and at J to 2 bases, leaving 10 bases not matched to a gene. The CDR3 reads CASSLVGRGVLNTEAFF. The CDR3 DNA follows: TGCGCCAGCAGCTTGGTCGGCAGGGGGGTACTAAACACTGAAGCTTTCTTT.

This chain joins TRBV19 and TRBJ1-5, with 10 bases aligning to TRBD1. After removal of 4 bases from V and 6 bases from J, the junction contained 9 bases not matched to a gene. Germline CDR1 and CDR2: LNHDA and SQIVND (reference sequence). CDR3 size: 16 residues. In DNA, the CDR3 is TGTGCCAGTAGTACCCCGACAGGGGGCATAGGTCAGCCCCAGCATTTT. Amino acids: CASSTPTGGIGQPQHF. Looking up the rest from reference TRBV19 and TRBJ1-5 gives the full variable domain: DGGITQSPKYLFRKEGQNVTLSCEQNLNHDAMYWYRQDPGQGLRLIYYSQIVNDFQKGDIAEGYSVSREKKESFPLTVTSAQKNPTAFYLCASSTPTGGIGQPQHFGDGTRLSIL.

The chain recombines TRBV11-2 with TRBJ2-7, with D possibly TRBD1 on 6 matching bases. Trimming cost V 3 bases and J 4 bases, with 22 bases left between them. The CDR3 consists of 17 residues. Germline V gene sequence: CDR1 SGHAT, CDR2 FQNNGV. In DNA form, the CDR3 reads TGTGCCAGCAGCTTGTCTCAATCGGTCAGGGGTAGTTACGAGCAGTACTTC. This sequence encodes CASSLSQSVRGSYEQYF.

This clone was counted a single time. The V and J genes are TRBV5-1 and TRBJ2-1, with D tentatively TRBD1 (6 bases). CDR1 and CDR2 (germline): SGHRS, YFSETQ. The CDR3 sequence is 15 residues long. V was shortened by 4 bases and J by 9 bases, with 20 bases between the two germline ends. The CDR3 sequence: CASSAEVTGLGEQFF. In nucleotides, the CDR3 is TGCGCCAGCAGCGCCGAGGTTACAGGGTTGGGTGAGCAGTTCTTC.

This rearrangement joins TRBV7-9 to TRBJ2-5; 7 nucleotides line up with TRBD2. With V trimmed by 3 bases and J by 2 bases, 9 bases remained unmatched. There are 16 residues in the CDR3. Germline V gives CDR1 SEHNR, CDR2 FQNEAQ (reference sequence). This CDR3 is CASSFGAGVGQETQYF. DNA of the CDR3: TGTGCCAGCAGCTTCGGGGCGGGAGTAGGTCAAGAGACCCAGTACTTC.

The chain couples TRBV6-5 to TRBJ1-2; D not resolved. The V and J ends lost 0 bases and 4 bases respectively, with 6 bases between them. The CDR3 totals 13 residues. CDR1 is MNHEY, CDR2 SVGAGI, per germline. The CDR3 loop is CASSYSLRYGYTF. The CDR3 coding sequence is TGTGCCAGCAGTTACTCCCTTCGCTATGGCTACACCTTC.

V is TRBV7-9 and J is TRBJ2-2; 7 bases align to TRBD1. This CDR3 comprises 15 residues. CDR1 and CDR2 from the germline V gene are SEHNR and FQNEAQ (reference sequence). Trimming at V came to 5 bases and at J to 1 base, leaving 4 bases not matched to a gene. The CDR3 loop reads CASSHRTGNTGELFF. Written as DNA, the CDR3 is TGTGCCAGCAGCCACCGGACAGGGAACACCGGGGAGCTGTTTTTT.

The chain couples TRBV7-9 to TRBJ2-7; 8 nucleotides align to TRBD2. V shed 2 bases and J 6 bases; nucleotides not matched to a gene: 3. This CDR3 spans 13 amino acids. Germline CDR1 reads SEHNR; CDR2 reads FQNEAQ (reference sequence). The DNA of the CDR3 is TGTGCCAGCAGCTTAATAGCGGGACGCGAGCAGTACTTC. Translation gives CASSLIAGREQYF.

This clone was observed a single time. V and J are TRBV5-1 and TRBJ2-7; 9 nucleotides agree with TRBD1. Trimming took 1 base from V and 6 from J; bases not matched to a gene: 5. CDR3 size: 14 residues. CDR1 is SGHRS, CDR2 YFSETQ, per germline. The CDR3 nucleotides read TGCGCCAGCAGCTTGCGACAGGGGGGCGCCGAGCAGTACTTC. Translation: CASSLRQGGAEQYF.

In this sample, this clone turned up once. The chain recombines TRBV10-2 with TRBJ1-1; 7 nucleotides agree with TRBD1. Losses at the gene ends were 5 bases for V and 5 bases for J; bases not matched to a gene: 5. The CDR3 totals 13 residues. From germline, CDR1 is WSHSY and CDR2 SAAADI. CDR3 nucleotides: TGCGCCAGCAGTTCTATACAGGGGACTGAAGCTTTCTTT. Translation gives CASSSIQGTEAFF.

This rearrangement joins TRBV7-2 to TRBJ2-7, with 7 bases lining up with TRBD1. J was trimmed by 3 bases and V by 4 bases; bases with no gene match: 3. The CDR3 is made up of 13 amino acids. Germline assignment: CDR1 SGHTA and CDR2 FQGNSA. The CDR3 spells CASSSRDSYEQYF. In DNA, the CDR3 is TGTGCCAGCAGCTCCAGGGACAGCTACGAGCAGTACTTC.

The chain combines TRBV5-6 with TRBJ1-5, with D hard to call. V lost 4 bases, J lost 9 bases, and 11 bases lay in between. Germline V gene sequence: CDR1 SGHDT, CDR2 YYEEEE. This CDR3 has 12 residues. The CDR3 region has the DNA TGTGCCAGCAGCCTCGATGCGGGGCCCCAGCATTTT. This sequence encodes CASSLDAGPQHF.

This chain links TRBV6-6 with TRBJ1-1; D might be TRBD1 (5 bases). The CDR3 loop spans 13 amino acids. V lost 4 bases and J lost 6, with 12 bases in between. Per germline, CDR1 MNHNY and CDR2 SVGAGI (reference sequence). CDR3 protein: CASSFATGSEAFF. The CDR3 DNA sequence: TGTGCCAGCAGTTTCGCTACAGGTTCTGAAGCTTTCTTT.

In this sample, this clone turned up once. The chain links TRBV5-1 to TRBJ2-1, with 8 bases lining up with TRBD1. The germline gives CDR1 SGHRS, CDR2 YFSETQ. J gave up 5 bases and V 0 bases, and 7 bases lay outside the gene matches. The length of the CDR3 is 16 residues. The DNA for the CDR3 is TGCGCCAGCAGCTTGGCGGGGCAGGGGGCCGACAATGAGCAGTTCTTC. Protein sequence: CASSLAGQGADNEQFF.

This clone showed up many times. This chain joins TRBV29-1 and TRBJ2-7; 7 bases agree with TRBD2. With V trimmed by 3 bases and J by 4 bases, 9 bases remained unmatched. The CDR3 covers 14 residues. From germline, CDR1 is SQVTM and CDR2 ANQGSEA. The CDR3 loop reads CSVDRGGRGYEQYF. The CDR3 DNA reads TGCAGCGTTGATAGAGGCGGGAGAGGGTACGAGCAGTACTTC.

The chain links TRBV28 to TRBJ2-5; D remains ambiguous. CDR1 is MDHEN and CDR2 is SYDVKM in the germline V gene. The CDR3 runs 12 residues. V was shortened by 4 bases and J by 5 bases, with 8 bases between the two germline ends. CDR3 residues: CASSSIVETQYF. CDR3 bases: TGTGCCAGCAGTTCAATAGTGGAGACCCAGTACTTC.

This rearrangement joins TRBV25-1 to TRBJ1-5; D is unclear. The CDR3 sequence is 13 residues long. The V end lost 4 bases, the J end lost 0 bases, and 4 bases lay between the germline ends. Germline V gives CDR1 MGHDK, CDR2 SYGVNS. The CDR3 loop is CASSGGSNQPQHF. CDR3 coding DNA: TGTGCCAGCAGTGGAGGTAGCAATCAGCCCCAGCATTTT.

The V call is TRBV5-4, the J call TRBJ2-7; 14 bases match TRBD2. Losses at the gene ends were 3 bases for V and 5 bases for J; bases not matched to a gene: 7. The CDR3 contains 16 residues. The germline CDR1 and CDR2 sequences are SGHNT and YYREEE (reference sequence). The DNA of the CDR3 is TGTGCCAGCAGCTCCGGACTAGCGGGAGGAGGTGACGAGCAGTACTTC. It translates to CASSSGLAGGGDEQYF.

V gene TRBV30 combines with J gene TRBJ2-1, with TRBD2 identical over 7 bases. Germline lookup yields CDR1 GTSNPN and CDR2 SVGIG (reference sequence). With V trimmed by 3 bases and J by 6 bases, 8 bases remained unmatched. CDR3 length: 14 amino acids. As DNA, the CDR3 is TGTGCCTGGAGGGCACAAGCGGGACGCAATGAGCAGTTCTTC. Translating it yields CAWRAQAGRNEQFF.

This clone has just one count. The rearrangement uses TRBV5-1 and TRBJ2-3; a weak D match, TRBD1 (6 bases). The CDR3 covers 15 residues. The germline V gene encodes CDR1 SGHRS and CDR2 YFSETQ. With 0 bases removed from V and 2 bases from J, the gap between germline ends came to 10 bases. The CDR3 DNA is TGCGCCAGCAGCTTGGAGACAGGACCCACAGATACGCAGTATTTT. Its protein product is CASSLETGPTDTQYF.